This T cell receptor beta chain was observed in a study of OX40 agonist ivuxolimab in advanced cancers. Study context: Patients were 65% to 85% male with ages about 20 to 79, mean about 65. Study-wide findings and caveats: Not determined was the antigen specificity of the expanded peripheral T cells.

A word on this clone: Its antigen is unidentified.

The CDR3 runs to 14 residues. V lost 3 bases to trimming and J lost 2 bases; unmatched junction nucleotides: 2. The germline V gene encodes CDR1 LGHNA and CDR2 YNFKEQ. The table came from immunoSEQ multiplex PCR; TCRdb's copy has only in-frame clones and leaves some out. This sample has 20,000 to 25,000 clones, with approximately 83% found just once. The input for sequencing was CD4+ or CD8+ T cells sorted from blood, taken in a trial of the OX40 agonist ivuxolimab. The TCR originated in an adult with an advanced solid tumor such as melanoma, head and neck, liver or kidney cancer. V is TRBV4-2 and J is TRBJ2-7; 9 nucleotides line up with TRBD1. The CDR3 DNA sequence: TGTGCCAGCAGCCACGGGACAGGGCCCTACGAGCAGTACTTC. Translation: CASSHGTGPYEQYF.